A single sample is the source of the 32 T cell receptor beta chains below, sequenced in a study of blood T cell repertoires in COVID-19. Clones were sequenced by immunoSEQ multiplex PCR, and TCRdb holds only the in-frame ones, with some missing. The sample consists of about 300,000 clones, approximately 84% of them appearing once. Material: PBMCs or T cells enriched from blood (not recorded which). The receptor source for this set is a man aged 30 to 45 who had recovered from COVID-19.

The J gene is TRBJ1-2, the V gene TRBV27; D might be TRBD1 (6 bases). The CDR3 consists of 13 residues. Trimming removed 0 bases at V and 4 bases at J, with 6 bases between. Germline CDR1 MNHEY, CDR2 SMNVEV (reference sequence). The CDR3 nucleotides are TGTGCCAGCAGTTTATCCAGGGGCTATGGCTACACCTTC. Amino acid sequence: CASSLSRGYGYTF.

The chain employs TRBV28 and TRBJ2-5; perhaps TRBD2 as D (6 bases). The J call could be wrong; TRBJ2-7 is a better fit for the DNA end. The CDR3 length is 14 residues. Germline V CDR1 and CDR2: MDHEN, SYDVKM. This chain's CDR3 is CASSFRESSYEQYF. The DNA for the CDR3 is TGTGCCAGCAGTTTCCGGGAGTCCTCCTACGAGCAGTACTTC.

This clone was recorded once. V is TRBV11-3 and J is TRBJ2-1; 8 bases fit TRBD2. CDR3 size: 17 residues. The V segment lost 1 base and the J segment 4 bases; nucleotides outside the gene matches: 9. CDR1 and CDR2 from the germline V gene are SGHNT and YENEEA. The CDR3 sequence is CASSLGLISGSYNEQFF. In DNA, the CDR3 is TGTGCCAGCAGCTTAGGCTTGATCAGCGGGAGTTACAATGAGCAGTTCTTC.

This clone is a singleton in its sample. CDR3 nucleotide sequence: TGTGCCAGCTCACCACGGGACTTCCCCTACGAGCAGTACTTC. Translated: CASSPRDFPYEQYF. The chain combines TRBV18 with TRBJ2-7; a weak D match, TRBD2 (6 bases). CDR1 is KGHSH, CDR2 LQKENI, per germline. V lost 1 base and J lost 2, with 9 bases in between. CDR3 length: 14 amino acids.

The V gene is TRBV24-1, the J gene TRBJ2-5; 9 nucleotides line up with TRBD1. There are 14 residues in the CDR3. The V and J ends lost 5 bases and 5 bases, in that order; junction bases with no gene match: 5. Germline loops: CDR1 KGHDR, CDR2 SFDVKD. The CDR3 loop reads CATSGTGGRETQYF. CDR3 in DNA: TGTGCCACCAGTGGCACAGGGGGCCGGGAGACCCAGTACTTC.

V and J are TRBV29-1 and TRBJ1-2; TRBD1 aligns across 8 bases. V was clipped by 5 bases and J by 5 bases; unmatched bases: 10. CDR1 and CDR2 (germline): SQVTM, ANQGSEA. The CDR3 contains 14 residues. The CDR3 sequence: CSVFFETGEYGYTF. The CDR3, as DNA: TGCAGCGTTTTTTTCGAGACAGGGGAATATGGCTACACCTTC.

The V gene is TRBV19, the J gene TRBJ1-2; 8 nucleotides agree with TRBD1. This CDR3 comprises 16 residues. The trim removed 3 bases at V and 4 bases at J, leaving 10 bases unmatched. Germline V gene data show CDR1 as LNHDA and CDR2 as SQIVND (reference sequence). The CDR3 is CASSMTGEDFIYGYTF. DNA for the CDR3: TGTGCCAGTAGTATGACAGGGGAGGATTTCATCTATGGCTACACCTTC.

V and J are TRBV19 and TRBJ1-5, with TRBD1 identical over 8 bases. The CDR3 spans 15 residues. Germline CDR1 is LNHDA and CDR2 is SQIVND (reference sequence). V dropped 8 bases and J dropped 1; count of bases not matched to a gene: 7. This CDR3 is CASHPGGLSNQPQHF. The CDR3, as DNA: TGTGCCAGTCACCCAGGGGGCTTAAGCAATCAGCCCCAGCATTTT. Full variable domain (outside the CDR3, taken from reference TRBV19 and TRBJ1-5): DGGITQSPKYLFRKEGQNVTLSCEQNLNHDAMYWYRQDPGQGLRLIYYSQIVNDFQKGDIAEGYSVSREKKESFPLTVTSAQKNPTAFYLCASHPGGLSNQPQHFGDGTRLSIL.

This clone was picked up one time. This rearrangement joins TRBV30 to TRBJ1-2; maybe TRBD1 (5 bases). Germline V lookup: CDR1 GTSNPN, CDR2 SVGIG (reference sequence). V was shortened by 4 bases and J by 4 bases, with 10 bases between the two germline ends. The CDR3 has 12 amino acids. CDR3 region: CAWNSDTYGYTF. The CDR3 coding sequence is TGTGCCTGGAACTCGGACACCTATGGCTACACCTTC.

This clone was counted between two and nine times. This sequence joins TRBV7-6 and TRBJ2-5; 9 bases map to TRBD2. The CDR3 contains 15 residues. CDR1 SGHVS and CDR2 FNYEAQ come from the germline V gene. V gave up 2 bases and J gave up 0 bases; unmatched junction bases: 1. CDR3 DNA: TGTGCCAGCAGCTTACTAGCGGGGAACCAAGAGACCCAGTACTTC. Translating gives CASSLLAGNQETQYF.

The chain recombines TRBV5-1 with TRBJ2-1; D perhaps matches TRBD2 (6 bases). The CDR3 covers 15 residues. Germline-derived CDR1 and CDR2 are SGHRS and YFSETQ. V gave up 0 bases and J gave up 7 bases, with 14 bases separating them. The CDR3 nucleotides are TGCGCCAGCAGCTTGGGGTGGGGGGTTAAGAATGAGCAGTTCTTC. Translating it yields CASSLGWGVKNEQFF.

The rearrangement links TRBV24-1 to TRBJ1-2; 10 bases are a match to TRBD1. The J segment lost 8 bases and the V segment lost 4 bases, leaving 15 bases of the junction unmatched. This CDR3 region has 17 residues. In germline, CDR1 is KGHDR, CDR2 SFDVKD. For the CDR3, the DNA is TGTGCCACCAGTGACGGGGGGGGACAGGGGACAATGGGAGGCTACACCTTC. It yields the protein CATSDGGGQGTMGGYTF.

This clone was picked up many times. The gene calls are TRBV10-2 and TRBJ2-7, with 7 bases matching TRBD2. Germline trimming cut 10 bases from V and 3 bases from J; bases unmatched to any gene: 12. The CDR3 sequence is 14 residues long. The germline V gene encodes CDR1 WSHSY and CDR2 SAAADI. The CDR3 sequence: CATRWGGESYEQYF. The CDR3 DNA reads as TGCGCCACCCGCTGGGGGGGAGAGAGCTACGAGCAGTACTTC.

In its sample, this clone was seen once. The gene calls are TRBV4-2 and TRBJ2-3, with TRBD1 as a possible D gene (6 bases). This CDR3 region has 13 residues. The ends were cut back, 4 bases at V and 4 bases at J, with 9 bases in the middle. In germline, CDR1 is LGHNA, CDR2 YNFKEQ. The CDR3 protein is CASSLGGADTQYF. CDR3 in DNA: TGTGCCAGCAGCCTAGGGGGTGCAGATACGCAGTATTTT.

This chain connects TRBV7-2 to TRBJ2-3; TRBD2 aligns across 12 bases. V was clipped by 2 bases and J by 0 bases; unmatched bases: 6. The CDR3 consists of 18 residues. Germline V lookup: CDR1 SGHTA, CDR2 FQGNSA. The CDR3, as DNA: TGTGCCAGCAGCTTAAAGCTAGCGGGGGGGACCAGCACAGATACGCAGTATTTT. It encodes CASSLKLAGGTSTDTQYF.

The chain links TRBV5-1 to TRBJ2-5; 15 bases agree with TRBD2. The CDR3 is 18 residues long. Germline V CDR1 and CDR2: SGHRS, YFSETQ. V shed 4 bases, J shed 4 bases, and the junction held 11 bases outside the gene matches. CDR3 DNA: TGCGCCAGCAGCCCGATGTTGGGGACTAGCGGGGGGCCAGAGACCCAGTACTTC. As protein: CASSPMLGTSGGPETQYF.

The chain carries TRBV30 and TRBJ2-7, with D perhaps TRBD1 (6 bases). The V end lost 1 base, the J end lost 0 bases, and 7 bases lay between the germline ends. The CDR3 has 13 amino acids. Germline loops: CDR1 GTSNPN, CDR2 SVGIG (reference sequence). CDR3 sequence (DNA): TGTGCCTGGAGTGCGGACAGCTCCTACGAGCAGTACTTC. Its protein product is CAWSADSSYEQYF.

The V call is TRBV18, the J call TRBJ2-5; D might be TRBD1 (6 bases). The length of the CDR3 is 15 residues. Germline loops: CDR1 KGHSH, CDR2 LQKENI. Deletions cut 1 base from V and 5 bases from J, with 14 bases between. CDR3 bases: TGTGCCAGCTCACCACGGGAACAGGGTTGGGAGACCCAGTACTTC. This sequence encodes CASSPREQGWETQYF.

The V call is TRBV7-2, the J call TRBJ2-5; 9 nucleotides agree with TRBD1. J was trimmed by 5 bases and V by 4 bases; bases with no gene match: 8. Germline CDR1 SGHTA, CDR2 FQGNSA. The CDR3 sequence is 15 residues long. CDR3 residues: CASSSGGTGRETQYF. CDR3 nucleotides: TGTGCCAGCAGCTCCGGCGGGACAGGGAGGGAGACCCAGTACTTC.

The chain combines TRBV5-1 with TRBJ2-7, with TRBD1 matching over 9 bases. The V and J ends lost 7 bases and 4 bases, in that order; junction bases with no gene match: 12. Looked up from germline, CDR1 is SGHRS and CDR2 is YFSETQ. The CDR3 has 15 residues. Here the CDR3 reads CASVPGTGRTYEQYF. CDR3 DNA: TGCGCCAGCGTTCCCGGGACAGGGAGAACGTACGAGCAGTACTTC.

The rearrangement joins TRBV6-6 to TRBJ1-4, with 7 bases lining up with TRBD1. Trimming cost V 6 bases and J 7 bases; bases outside gene matches: 8. The CDR3 has 14 amino acids. Per the germline V gene, CDR1 is MNHNY and CDR2 is SVGAGI (reference sequence). CDR3 coding DNA: TGTGCCAGCAGCTTCATGGGGACAGCTGAAAAACTGTTTTTT. Its translation: CASSFMGTAEKLFF.

V usage is TRBV2 and J usage is TRBJ1-6; D remains ambiguous. This CDR3 is 12 amino acids long. Trimming removed 2 bases at V and 12 bases at J, with 8 bases between. Germline lookup yields CDR1 SNHLY and CDR2 FYNNEI. The CDR3 sequence is CASSESRVPLHF. For the CDR3, the DNA is TGTGCCAGCAGTGAAAGCCGGGTACCCCTCCACTTT.

The chain has TRBV6-5 and TRBJ1-2; D is undetermined. CDR3 length equals 13 residues. Germline CDR1 and CDR2: MNHEY and SVGAGI. V shed 7 bases and J shed 2 bases, with 11 bases lying between them. The CDR3 here is CASNPGRNYGYTF. In DNA form, the CDR3 reads TGTGCCAGCAATCCAGGCCGGAACTATGGCTACACCTTC.

The gene calls are TRBV18 and TRBJ1-2, with TRBD1 matching 8 bases. This CDR3 spans 16 amino acids. Germline V gene data show CDR1 as KGHSH and CDR2 as LQKENI. V lost 4 bases to trimming and J lost 8 bases; unmatched junction nucleotides: 15. Written as DNA, the CDR3 is TGTGCCAGCTCACACGCCCTGACACAGGGGGAAAAAGGCTACACCTTC. It codes for CASSHALTQGEKGYTF.

This clone was counted only a few times. The chain is built from TRBV19 and TRBJ1-3; maybe TRBD1 (6 bases). V dropped 7 bases and J dropped 0 bases, with 19 bases sitting between them. Germline V lookup: CDR1 LNHDA, CDR2 SQIVND (reference sequence). This CDR3 spans 17 amino acids. CDR3: CASITGRTSNSGNTIYF. For the CDR3, the DNA is TGTGCCAGTATAACAGGGCGAACATCCAACTCTGGAAACACCATATATTTT.

This chain connects TRBV29-1 to TRBJ2-7; 7 nucleotides agree with TRBD1. Germline V gene lookup returns CDR1 SQVTM and CDR2 ANQGSEA. The CDR3 is 13 residues long. The junction had 3 bases not matched to a gene; V was cut back by 4 bases and J by 0 bases. The CDR3 protein is CSVGDRGSYEQYF. CDR3 nucleotides: TGCAGCGTTGGGGACAGAGGCTCCTACGAGCAGTACTTC.

The V and J genes are TRBV30 and TRBJ1-2, with a weak D call TRBD1 (5 bases). The ends were cut back, 1 base at V and 4 bases at J, with 10 bases in the middle. There are 13 residues in the CDR3. The germline gives CDR1 GTSNPN, CDR2 SVGIG (reference sequence). The CDR3 sequence is CAWSDRIVYGYTF. The CDR3 DNA reads TGTGCCTGGAGTGACAGGATAGTCTATGGCTACACCTTC.

The chain carries TRBV5-1 and TRBJ2-3; 13 bases are a match to TRBD2. Trimming removed 5 bases from V and 0 bases from J; junction bases left unmatched: 18. Germline loops: CDR1 SGHRS, CDR2 YFSETQ. There are 21 residues in the CDR3. The DNA of the CDR3 is TGCGCCAGCAGAGGACTAGCGGGAGACTACAACCGCCCGACTAGCACAGATACGCAGTATTTT. Translated, it gives CASRGLAGDYNRPTSTDTQYF. The full variable domain, in which reference TRBV5-1 and TRBJ2-3 provide the parts outside the CDR3, is KAGVTQTPRYLIKTRGQQVTLSCSPISGHRSVSWYQQTPGQGLQFLFEYFSETQRNKGNFPGRFSGRQFSNSRSEMNVSTLELGDSALYLCASRGLAGDYNRPTSTDTQYFGPGTRLTVL.

V and J are TRBV30 and TRBJ1-4, with a weak D call TRBD1 (6 bases). CDR3 length: 16 amino acids. CDR1 is GTSNPN and CDR2 is SVGIG in the germline V gene (reference sequence). The germline V and J ends were trimmed by 5 bases and 3 bases, with 19 bases remaining between them. The CDR3 region is CAWAEEYRAANEKLFF. Written as DNA, the CDR3 is TGTGCCTGGGCCGAAGAATACAGGGCAGCTAATGAAAAACTGTTTTTT.

The chain is built from TRBV24-1 and TRBJ2-3; D is perhaps TRBD1 (5 bases). The CDR3 spans 12 residues. V was cut by 6 bases and J by 4 bases, with 7 bases left in between. Germline CDR1 reads KGHDR; CDR2 reads SFDVKD. The CDR3 DNA reads TGTGCCACCAGTAAGGGGCCAGATACGCAGTATTTT. It encodes CATSKGPDTQYF.

This clone was observed a few times. The genes are TRBV6-2 or TRBV6-3 and TRBJ1-2, with D possibly matching TRBD1 (5 bases). Germline V gives CDR1 MNHEY, CDR2 SVGEGT. V was cut by 2 bases and J by 8 bases, with 12 bases left in between. The CDR3 runs to 13 residues. In nucleotides, the CDR3 is TGTGCCAGCAGTTACGGGGGGATCAACGGCTACACCTTC. It is translated as CASSYGGINGYTF.

CDR3 coding DNA: TGTGCCAGCAGCCAAGGTCAGGCGGGAGGGCGACAGTACTTC. This encodes CASSQGQAGGRQYF. The rearrangement uses TRBV3-1 (or the pseudogene TRBV3-2) and TRBJ2-7; 9 nucleotides match TRBD2. The V gene end was trimmed by 1 base and the J gene end by 10 bases; junction bases not matched to a gene: 8. The CDR3 has 14 residues. Looked up from germline, CDR1 is LGHDT and CDR2 is YNNKEL (reference sequence).